This paragraph reports one T cell receptor (beta chain). The antigen remains undetermined. This entry comes from a study of PD-1 blockade in classical Hodgkin lymphoma. Study results and caveats: It was among complete responders that baseline diversity resembled that of newly diagnosed patients. The CD4+ diversity rise by C4D1 was clearest in complete responders.

The V and J ends lost 2 bases and 4 bases respectively, with 8 bases between them. The germline V gene encodes CDR1 SEHNR and CDR2 FQNEAQ (reference sequence). The CDR3 covers 13 residues. Each of the patients experienced relapse following autologous stem cell transplantation, and their brentuximab vedotin exposure differed. Some clones are missing from TCRdb's copy, which holds only in-frame ones; the method was immunoSEQ multiplex PCR. The table records about 84,000 clones, under 90% of them present only once. The material sequenced was peripheral blood mononuclear cells (PBMCs), taken at baseline. The rearrangement uses TRBV7-9 and TRBJ1-2; D not certain. The TCR originated in a human donor with classical Hodgkin lymphoma. DNA for the CDR3: TGTGCCAGCAGCTTATGGAACAGCTATGGCTACACCTTC. This sequence encodes CASSLWNSYGYTF. The whole variable domain, filled in from reference TRBV7-9 and TRBJ1-2, reads DTGVSQNPRHKITKRGQNVTFRCDPISEHNRLYWYRQTLGQGPEFLTYFQNEAQLEKSRLLSDRFSAERPKGSFSTLEIQRTEQGDSAMYLCASSLWNSYGYTFGSGTRLTVV.